This is a list of T cell receptor beta chains from one sample in a study of cytomegalovirus exposure and HLA in healthy donors. TCRdb's copy holds only in-frame clones and misses some; the assay was immunoSEQ multiplex PCR. The sample lists roughly 220,000 clones, approximately 70% occurring once. Sequenced material: PBMCs. The receptors come from a man aged 40-49 years in good health and CMV-seropositive. Each CDR3 is given with its conserved first and last residue. The order of the fields is D gene, J gene, V gene, CDR3 DNA, CDR3 protein. A D gene is named only where the DNA matches it firmly.

D gene: TRBD2; J gene: TRBJ2-3; V gene: TRBV9; CDR3 DNA: TGTGCCAGCAGCGGTGCGGGGGGGCCTAGCACAGATACGCAGTATTTT; CDR3 protein: CASSGAGGPSTDTQYF
D gene: TRBD1; J gene: TRBJ1-1; V gene: TRBV25-1; CDR3 DNA: TGTGCTACAACCGGGACAGGGGCCTTTGGTGCTTTCTTT; CDR3 protein: CATTGTGAFGAFF
D gene: TRBD2; J gene: TRBJ2-3; V gene: TRBV9; CDR3 DNA: TGTGCCAGCAGCGTAGAGGCGGGGGGATTCACAGATACGCAGTATTTT; CDR3 protein: CASSVEAGGFTDTQYF
D gene: TRBD1; J gene: TRBJ1-5; V gene: TRBV9; CDR3 DNA: TGTGCCAGCAGCGCAGGGGACAGGGCCCTTGAACCCCAGCATTTT; CDR3 protein: CASSAGDRALEPQHF
D gene: NA; J gene: TRBJ1-1; V gene: TRBV2; CDR3 DNA: TGTGCCAGCACATGGGGGTCGGGGGGGAACACTGAAGCTTTCTTT; CDR3 protein: CASTWGSGGNTEAFF
D gene: TRBD1; J gene: TRBJ1-6; V gene: TRBV7-9; CDR3 DNA: TGTGCCAGCAGCTTAACAGGGGGCGGGGATTCACCCCTCCACTTT; CDR3 protein: CASSLTGGGDSPLHF
D gene: TRBD2; J gene: TRBJ2-5; V gene: TRBV9; CDR3 DNA: TGTGCCAGCAGCGTATCGGGACTAGCGGGGGGAGCAATGGAGACCCAGTACTTC; CDR3 protein: CASSVSGLAGGAMETQYF
D gene: NA; J gene: TRBJ1-2; V gene: TRBV6-1; CDR3 DNA: TGTGCCAGCAGTGGTAAGGTGCGCGTTGACAGGAACTATGGCTACACCTTC; CDR3 protein: CASSGKVRVDRNYGYTF
D gene: TRBD1; J gene: TRBJ2-7; V gene: TRBV4-2; CDR3 DNA: TGTGCCAGCAGCCAACCCTCGGACAGGCGCTACGAGCAGTACTTC; CDR3 protein: CASSQPSDRRYEQYF
D gene: TRBD1; J gene: TRBJ2-3; V gene: TRBV6-1; CDR3 DNA: TGTGCCTCCTCCCGGGACAGGGAATCAGATACGCAGTATTTT; CDR3 protein: CASSRDRESDTQYF